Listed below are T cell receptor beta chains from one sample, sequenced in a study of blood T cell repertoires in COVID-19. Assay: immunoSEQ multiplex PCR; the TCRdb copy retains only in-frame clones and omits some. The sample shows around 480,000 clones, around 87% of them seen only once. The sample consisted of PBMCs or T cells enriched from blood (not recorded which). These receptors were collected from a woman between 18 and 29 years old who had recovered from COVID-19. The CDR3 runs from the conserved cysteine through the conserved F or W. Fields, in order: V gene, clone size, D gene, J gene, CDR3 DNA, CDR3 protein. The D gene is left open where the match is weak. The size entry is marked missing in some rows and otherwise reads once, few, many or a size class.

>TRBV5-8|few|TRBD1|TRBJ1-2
TGTGCCAGCAGCATAGGACAGGCGAGGCGGAACTATGGCTACACCTTC
CASSIGQARRNYGYTF
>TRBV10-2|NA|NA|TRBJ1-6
TGCGCCAGCAGTGAGGGGGAGGGCTCACCCCTCCACTTT
CASSEGEGSPLHF
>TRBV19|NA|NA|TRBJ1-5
TGTGCCAGTAGTTCAGGGGTCAGTCAGCCCCAGCATTTT
CASSSGVSQPQHF
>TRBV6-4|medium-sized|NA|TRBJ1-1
TGTGCCAGCAGTGACGACGGGTCGGGAGTTGGAGCTTTCTTT
CASSDDGSGVGAFF
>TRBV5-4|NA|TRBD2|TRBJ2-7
TGTGCCAGCAGCCCCTCCCTCTCCCGGGGGGTAAACTACGAGCAGTACTTC
CASSPSLSRGVNYEQYF
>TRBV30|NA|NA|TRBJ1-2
TGTGCCTGCCAGGAGGCAGCCTATGGCTACACCTTC
CACQEAAYGYTF
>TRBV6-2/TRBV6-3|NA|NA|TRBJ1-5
TGTGCCAGCAGCCTCAGGACAGATTATCAGCCCCAGCATTTT
CASSLRTDYQPQHF
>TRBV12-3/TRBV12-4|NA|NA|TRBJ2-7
TGTGCCAGCAGTTTAAGGGGCTACGAGCAGTACTTC
CASSLRGYEQYF
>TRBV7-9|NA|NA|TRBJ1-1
TGTGCCAGCAGCATACAGGACGAAGCTTTCTTT
CASSIQDEAFF
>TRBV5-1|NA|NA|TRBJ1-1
TGCCCCATCGTAAGCCAACTCTTTTACACTGAAGCTTTCTTT
CPIVSQLFYTEAFF
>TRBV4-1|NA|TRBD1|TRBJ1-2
TGCGCCAGCAGCCAAAACAGGGGGAGCGGTGACGGCTACACCTTC
CASSQNRGSGDGYTF
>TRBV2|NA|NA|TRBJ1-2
TGTGCCAGCAGAGTCACTAGGGGGGGCTACACCTTC
CASRVTRGGYTF
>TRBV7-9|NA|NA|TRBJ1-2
TGTGCCAGCAGCGCGTCAGGGTCCGATGGCTACACCTTC
CASSASGSDGYTF
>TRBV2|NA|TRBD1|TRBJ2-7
TGTGCCAGCAACCTAGTACAGGGGCGGGAGCAGTACTTC
CASNLVQGREQYF
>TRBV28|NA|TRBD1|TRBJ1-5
TGTGCCATCACAGGGGGCAATCAGCCCCAGCATTTT
CAITGGNQPQHF
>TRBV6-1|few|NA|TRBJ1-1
TGTGCCAGCAGTGACGTCAGGGGTGCAGAAGCTTTCTTT
CASSDVRGAEAFF
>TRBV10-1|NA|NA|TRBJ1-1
TGCGCCAGCAGTGCAGTTCTCGGAGGGCCGAACACTGAAGCTTTCTTT
CASSAVLGGPNTEAFF
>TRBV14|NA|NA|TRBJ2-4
TGTGCCAGCCGACCGACAGAAGGAGCCAAAAACATTCAGTACTTC
CASRPTEGAKNIQYF
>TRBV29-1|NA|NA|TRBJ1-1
TGCAGCGTCCCCTCGGGGGGGCTCACTGAAGCTTTCTTT
CSVPSGGLTEAFF
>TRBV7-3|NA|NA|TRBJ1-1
TGTGCCAGCAGCTTCTCACACGGAGGCACTGAAGCTTTCTTT
CASSFSHGGTEAFF
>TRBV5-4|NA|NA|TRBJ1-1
TGTGCCAGCAGCTTAGCGGGTGCGAACACTGAAGCTTTCTTT
CASSLAGANTEAFF
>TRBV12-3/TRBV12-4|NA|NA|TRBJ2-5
TGTGCCAGCACCACGGGGGAGAGGGAGACCCAGTACTTC
CASTTGERETQYF
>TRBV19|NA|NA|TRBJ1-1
TGTGCCAGCCGACAGATGAACACTGAAGCTTTCTTT
CASRQMNTEAFF
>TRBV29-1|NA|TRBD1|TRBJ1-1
TGCAGCGTCAATCCGGGACAGGGGACTGAAGCTTTCTTT
CSVNPGQGTEAFF
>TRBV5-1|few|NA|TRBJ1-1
TGCGCCAGCAGCTTGGTACCAGGGATGAACACTGAAGCTTTCTTT
CASSLVPGMNTEAFF
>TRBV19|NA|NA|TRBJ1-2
TGTGCCAGTAGTATGACAGGATTGAATGGCTACACCTTC
CASSMTGLNGYTF
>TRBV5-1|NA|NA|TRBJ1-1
TGCGCCAGCAGCTTGGTACAGGGACCGAACACTGAAGCTTTCTTT
CASSLVQGPNTEAFF
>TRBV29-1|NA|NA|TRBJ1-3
TGCAGCGTCGGGGGAGGAAACACCATATATTTT
CSVGGGNTIYF
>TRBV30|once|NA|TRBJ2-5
TGTGCCTGGAAAATAACCGCGAAGTGGTACTTC
CAWKITAKWYF
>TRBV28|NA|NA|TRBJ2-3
TGTGCCAGCAGTTTAGGGTGGGCGGCGGAGGAGTATTTT
CASSLGWAAEEYF
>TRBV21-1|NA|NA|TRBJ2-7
TGTGCCAGCATTTGTGGGGGGGGAAGCTCCTACGAGCAGTACTTC
CASICGGGSSYEQYF
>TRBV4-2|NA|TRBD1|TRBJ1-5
TGTGCCAGCAGTCAAGGGGGCGGTCAGCCCCAGCATTTT
CASSQGGGQPQHF
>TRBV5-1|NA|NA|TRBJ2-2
TGCGCCAGCAGCTTGCTAAGCGTCCCAACGAACACCGGGGAGCTGTTTTTT
CASSLLSVPTNTGELFF
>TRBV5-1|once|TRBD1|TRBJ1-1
TGCGCCAGCAGCTTGGCCGACAGGGCTATGACTTTCTTT
CASSLADRAMTFF
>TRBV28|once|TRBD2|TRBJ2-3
TGTGCCAGCAGGTCGGCGGGGGTAGCTGTAGATACGCAGTATTTT
CASRSAGVAVDTQYF
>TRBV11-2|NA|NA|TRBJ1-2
TGTGCCAGCAGCCATTCCCCCCACAGGGCCATGGGGCTTAACTATGGCTACACCTTC
CASSHSPHRAMGLNYGYTF
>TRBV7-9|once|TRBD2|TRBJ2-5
TGTGCCAGCAGCTTAAGTGATCAGCGGGGGTTACAAGAGACCCAGTACTTC
CASSLSDQRGLQETQYF
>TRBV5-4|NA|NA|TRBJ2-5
TGTGCCAGCAGCTCCGGGGACCAAGAGACCCAGTACTTC
CASSSGDQETQYF
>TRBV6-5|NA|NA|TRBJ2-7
TGTGCCAGCAGGAGAGGTTGGCAGTCTCGTTGGGAGCAGTACTTC
CASRRGWQSRWEQYF
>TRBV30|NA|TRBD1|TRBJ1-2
TGTGCCTGGACTCCTCTATACGGACAGGGCTTCTATGGCTACACCTTC
CAWTPLYGQGFYGYTF
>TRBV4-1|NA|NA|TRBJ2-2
TGCGCCAGCAGCCAGGTCGACACCTCCACCGGGGAGCTGTTTTTT
CASSQVDTSTGELFF
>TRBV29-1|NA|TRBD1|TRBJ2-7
TGCAGCGTTGAGACAGGGAGATCCTACGAGCAGTACTTC
CSVETGRSYEQYF
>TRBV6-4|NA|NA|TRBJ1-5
TGTGCCAGCAGTGAGTGGGCAGCTCCCAATCAGCCCCAGCATTTT
CASSEWAAPNQPQHF
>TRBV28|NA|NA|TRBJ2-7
TGTGCCAGTCTCGAAGGGCAGGGCAACGAGCAGTACTTC
CASLEGQGNEQYF
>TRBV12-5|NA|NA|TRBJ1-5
TGTGCTAGTGGTTTGACTCTTACCCCCACTTCCAGGCAGCCCCAGCATTTT
CASGLTLTPTSRQPQHF
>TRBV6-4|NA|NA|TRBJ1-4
TGTGCCAGCGCCCAGGAAGGGGTTGGAGAAAAACTGTTTTTT
CASAQEGVGEKLFF
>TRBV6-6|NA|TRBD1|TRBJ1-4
TGTGCCAGCAGTTCCAACAGGGGAGAAGGGGAAAAACTGTTTTTT
CASSSNRGEGEKLFF
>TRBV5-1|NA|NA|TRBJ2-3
TGCGCCAGCAGCTTGTCTACGGGAGATACGCAGTATTTT
CASSLSTGDTQYF
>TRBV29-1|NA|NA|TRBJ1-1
TGCAGCGTGACGGACACTCAGGGGACTGAAGCTTTCTTT
CSVTDTQGTEAFF
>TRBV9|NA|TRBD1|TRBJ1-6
TGTGCCAGCAGCGCCGGGACAGGGGCTAATTCACCCCTCCACTTT
CASSAGTGANSPLHF
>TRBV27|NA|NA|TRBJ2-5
TGTGCCAGCAAAGTACGGGGGTTCGTGGAGACCCAGTACTTC
CASKVRGFVETQYF
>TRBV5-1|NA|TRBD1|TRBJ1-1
TGCGCCAGCAGCGTGACAGGGCTCCTAGCTGAAGCTTTCTTT
CASSVTGLLAEAFF
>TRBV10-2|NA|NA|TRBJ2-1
TGCGCCAGCAGTGAGTCGAGGAATGAGCAGTTCTTC
CASSESRNEQFF
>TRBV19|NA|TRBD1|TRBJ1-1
TGTGCCAGTAGTACCCGACAGGGGGCCCTGAACACTGAAGCTTTCTTT
CASSTRQGALNTEAFF
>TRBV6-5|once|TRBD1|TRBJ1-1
TGTGCCAGCAGTTACGGACAGGGTGGTTGGGACACTGAAGCTTTCTTT
CASSYGQGGWDTEAFF
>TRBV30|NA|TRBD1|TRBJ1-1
TGTGCCTGGAGTGCTCACAGGGGTTCAAGCACTGAAGCTTTCTTT
CAWSAHRGSSTEAFF
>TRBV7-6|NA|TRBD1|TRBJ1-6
TGTGCCAGCAGCTTAGAACAGGGGCCCTCCTATAATTCACCCCTCCACTTT
CASSLEQGPSYNSPLHF
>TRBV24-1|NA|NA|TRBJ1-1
TGTGCCACCAGTGATTGCCCCTTACGGGAGAACACTGAAGCTTTCTTT
CATSDCPLRENTEAFF
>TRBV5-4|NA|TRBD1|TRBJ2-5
TGTGCCAGCAGCTTGCGGGACAGACTATACCAAGAGACCCAGTACTTC
CASSLRDRLYQETQYF